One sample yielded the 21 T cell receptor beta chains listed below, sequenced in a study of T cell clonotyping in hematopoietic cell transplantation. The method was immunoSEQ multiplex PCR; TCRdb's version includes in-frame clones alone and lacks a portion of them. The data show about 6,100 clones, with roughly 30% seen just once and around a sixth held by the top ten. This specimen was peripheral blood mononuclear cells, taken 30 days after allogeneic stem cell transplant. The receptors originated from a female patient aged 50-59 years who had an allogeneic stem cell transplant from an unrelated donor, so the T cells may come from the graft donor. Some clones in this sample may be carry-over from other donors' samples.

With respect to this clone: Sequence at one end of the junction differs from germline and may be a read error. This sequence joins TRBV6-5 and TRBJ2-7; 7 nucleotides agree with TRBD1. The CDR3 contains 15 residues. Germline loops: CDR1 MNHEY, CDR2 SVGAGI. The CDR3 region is CASSDSGGSSYEQYF. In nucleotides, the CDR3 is TGTGCCAGCAGTGACTCAGGGGGTAGCTCCTACGAGCAGTACTTC.

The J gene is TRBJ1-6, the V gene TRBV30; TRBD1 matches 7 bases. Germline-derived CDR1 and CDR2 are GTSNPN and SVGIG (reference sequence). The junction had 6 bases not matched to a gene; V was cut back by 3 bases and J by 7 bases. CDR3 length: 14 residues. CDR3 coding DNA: TGTGCCTGGAGCGCGGGACAGACAAATTCACCCCTCCACTTT. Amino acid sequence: CAWSAGQTNSPLHF.

The CDR3 DNA sequence: TGTGCCAGCAGGCGATCAGGCAGGGGGGAGACTGAAGCTTTCTTT. Translation: CASRRSGRGETEAFF. This chain uses TRBV6-5 with TRBJ1-1; 7 nucleotides match TRBD1. Germline CDR1 MNHEY, CDR2 SVGAGI. The CDR3 totals 15 residues. V dropped 6 bases and J dropped 5; count of bases not matched to a gene: 12.

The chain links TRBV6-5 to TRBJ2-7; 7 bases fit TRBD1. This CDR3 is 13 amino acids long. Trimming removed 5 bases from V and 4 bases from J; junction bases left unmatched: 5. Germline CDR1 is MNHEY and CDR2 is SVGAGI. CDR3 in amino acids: CASSQGGRYEQYF. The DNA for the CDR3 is TGTGCCAGCAGTCAAGGGGGCCGGTACGAGCAGTACTTC.

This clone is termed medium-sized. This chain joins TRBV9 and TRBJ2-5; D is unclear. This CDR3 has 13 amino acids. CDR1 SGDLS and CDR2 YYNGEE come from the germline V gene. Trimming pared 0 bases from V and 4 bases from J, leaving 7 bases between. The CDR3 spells CASSVVGGETQYF. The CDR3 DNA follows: TGTGCCAGCAGCGTAGTGGGTGGAGAGACCCAGTACTTC.

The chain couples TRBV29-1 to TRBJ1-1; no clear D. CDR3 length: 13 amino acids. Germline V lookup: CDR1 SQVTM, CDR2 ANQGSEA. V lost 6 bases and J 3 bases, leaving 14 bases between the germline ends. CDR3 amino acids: CSVVSQSYTEAFF. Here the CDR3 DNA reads TGCAGCGTCGTATCGCAATCGTACACTGAAGCTTTCTTT.

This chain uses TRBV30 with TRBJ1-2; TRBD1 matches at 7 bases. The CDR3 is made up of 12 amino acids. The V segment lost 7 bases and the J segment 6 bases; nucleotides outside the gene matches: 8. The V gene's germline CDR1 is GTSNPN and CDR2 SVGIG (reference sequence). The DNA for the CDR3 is TGTGCCTCGCCGGGGCAGGGGGATGGCTACACCTTC. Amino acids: CASPGQGDGYTF.

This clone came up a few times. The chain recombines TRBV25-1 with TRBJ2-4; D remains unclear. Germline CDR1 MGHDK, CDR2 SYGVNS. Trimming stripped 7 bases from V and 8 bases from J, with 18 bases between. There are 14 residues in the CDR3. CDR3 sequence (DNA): TGTGCCAGCACCGAAACCGGGCCCGGTGACATTCAGTACTTC. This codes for CASTETGPGDIQYF.

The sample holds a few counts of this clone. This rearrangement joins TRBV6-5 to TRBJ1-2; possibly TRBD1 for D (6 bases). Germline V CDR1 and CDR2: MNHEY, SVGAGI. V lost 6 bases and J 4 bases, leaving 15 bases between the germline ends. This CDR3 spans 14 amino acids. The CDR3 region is CASRANQGIYGYTF. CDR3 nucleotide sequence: TGTGCCAGCAGGGCAAACCAGGGGATCTATGGCTACACCTTC.

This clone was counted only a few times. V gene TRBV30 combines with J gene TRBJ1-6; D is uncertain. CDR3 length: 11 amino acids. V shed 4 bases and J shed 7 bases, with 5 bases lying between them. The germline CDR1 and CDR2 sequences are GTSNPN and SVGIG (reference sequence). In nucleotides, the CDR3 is TGTGCCTGGAAAGTCAATTCACCCCTCCACTTT. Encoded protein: CAWKVNSPLHF.

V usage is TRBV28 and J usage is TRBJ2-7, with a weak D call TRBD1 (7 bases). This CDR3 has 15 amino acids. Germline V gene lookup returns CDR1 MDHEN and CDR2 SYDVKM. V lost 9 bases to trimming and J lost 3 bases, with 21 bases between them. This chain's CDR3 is CASRALAGGNYEQYF. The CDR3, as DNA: TGTGCCAGTCGGGCCTTGGCAGGGGGGAACTACGAGCAGTACTTC.

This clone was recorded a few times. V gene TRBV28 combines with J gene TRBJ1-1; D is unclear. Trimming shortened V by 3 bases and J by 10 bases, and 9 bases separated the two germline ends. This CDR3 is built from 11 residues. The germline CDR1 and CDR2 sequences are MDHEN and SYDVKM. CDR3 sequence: CASSFEGSAFF. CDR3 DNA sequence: TGTGCCAGCAGTTTCGAAGGGTCAGCTTTCTTT.

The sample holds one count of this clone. CDR3 loop: CASSTAGDTEAFF. CDR3 nucleotide sequence: TGTGCCAGCAGTACAGCGGGGGACACTGAAGCTTTCTTT. The V call is TRBV6-6, the J call TRBJ1-1, with D perhaps TRBD1 (5 bases). V lost 5 bases, J lost 3 bases, and 10 bases lay in between. Germline assignment: CDR1 MNHNY and CDR2 SVGAGI (reference sequence). The CDR3 is 13 amino acids.

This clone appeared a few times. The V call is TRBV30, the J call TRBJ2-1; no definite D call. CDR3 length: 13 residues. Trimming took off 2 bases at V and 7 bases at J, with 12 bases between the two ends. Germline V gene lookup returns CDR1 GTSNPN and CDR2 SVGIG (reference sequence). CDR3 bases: TGTGCCTGGAGTAAGGTTGTGGGGAATGAGCAGTTCTTC. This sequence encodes CAWSKVVGNEQFF.

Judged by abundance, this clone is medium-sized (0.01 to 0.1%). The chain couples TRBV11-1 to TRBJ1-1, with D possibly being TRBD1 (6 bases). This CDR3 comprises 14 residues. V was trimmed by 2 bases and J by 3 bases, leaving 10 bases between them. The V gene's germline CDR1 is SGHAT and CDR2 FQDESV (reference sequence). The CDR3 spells CASSLRNRDTEAFF. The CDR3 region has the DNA TGTGCCAGCAGCTTAAGAAACAGGGACACTGAAGCTTTCTTT.

CDR3 in DNA: TGTGCCTGGAGTGTAACACAAGAGACCCAGTACTTC. This gives the protein CAWSVTQETQYF. This rearrangement joins TRBV30 to TRBJ2-5; D remains unclear. The CDR3 runs to 12 residues. V dropped 0 bases and J dropped 2 bases, with 4 bases sitting between them. The germline gives CDR1 GTSNPN, CDR2 SVGIG (reference sequence).

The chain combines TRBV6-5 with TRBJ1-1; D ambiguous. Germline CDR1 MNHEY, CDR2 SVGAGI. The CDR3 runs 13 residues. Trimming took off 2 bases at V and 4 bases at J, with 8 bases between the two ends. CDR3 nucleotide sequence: TGTGCCAGCAGTTACCTTAGAGGCACTGAAGCTTTCTTT. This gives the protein CASSYLRGTEAFF.

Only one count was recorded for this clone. The CDR3 here is CAWSRGVHEKLFF. CDR3 nucleotide sequence: TGTGCCTGGAGTCGGGGGGTTCATGAAAAACTGTTTTTT. J is TRBJ1-4 and V is TRBV30; D possibly corresponds to TRBD1 (5 bases). The germline V gene has CDR1 GTSNPN and CDR2 SVGIG (reference sequence). The CDR3 is made up of 13 amino acids. V dropped 2 bases and J dropped 6 bases, with 10 bases sitting between them.

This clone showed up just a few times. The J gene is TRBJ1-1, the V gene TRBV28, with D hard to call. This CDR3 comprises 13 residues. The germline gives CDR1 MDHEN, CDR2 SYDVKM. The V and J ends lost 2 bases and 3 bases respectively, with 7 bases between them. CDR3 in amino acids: CASSLIADTEAFF. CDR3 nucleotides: TGTGCCAGCAGTTTAATTGCTGACACTGAAGCTTTCTTT.

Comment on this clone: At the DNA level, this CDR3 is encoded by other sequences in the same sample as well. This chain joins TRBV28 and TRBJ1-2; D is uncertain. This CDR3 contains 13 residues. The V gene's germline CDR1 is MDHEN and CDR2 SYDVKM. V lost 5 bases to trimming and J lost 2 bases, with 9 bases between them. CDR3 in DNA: TGTGCCAGCAGTACGACATCAAACTATGGCTACACCTTC. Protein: CASSTTSNYGYTF.

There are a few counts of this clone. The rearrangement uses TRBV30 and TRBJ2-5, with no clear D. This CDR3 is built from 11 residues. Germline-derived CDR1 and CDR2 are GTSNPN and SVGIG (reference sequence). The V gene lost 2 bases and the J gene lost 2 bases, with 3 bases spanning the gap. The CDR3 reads CAWSPQETQYF. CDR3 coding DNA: TGTGCCTGGAGTCCTCAAGAGACCCAGTACTTC. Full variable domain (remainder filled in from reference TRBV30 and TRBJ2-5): SQTIHQWPATLVQPVGSPLSLECTVEGTSNPNLYWYRQAAGRGLQLLFYSVGIGQISSEVPQNLSASRPQDRQFILSSKKLLLSDSGFYLCAWSPQETQYFGPGTRLLVL.